This TCR beta chain was captured by sequencing in a study of early T cells in non-severe SARS-CoV-2 infection. TCRdb re-derived calls from the 5' RACE reads in MiXCR, one entry per CDR3 protein. The sample has 55,000 to 70,000 distinct CDR3 sequences; around 12% are singletons. This clonotype was detected ten times or more. Germline loops: CDR1 GTSNPN, CDR2 SVGIG (reference sequence). V lost 2 bases to trimming and J lost 4 bases; unmatched junction nucleotides: 1. The CDR3 has 13 residues. The receptor's source is an adult who was a healthcare worker with PCR-confirmed SARS-CoV-2 infection or an uninfected control (not recorded which). The chain recombines TRBV30 with TRBJ1-5; 8 bases match TRBD1. The sequenced material came from whole blood. CDR3 nucleotide sequence: TGTGCCTGGAGTCGACAGGGGAATCAGCCCCAGCATTTT. Protein: CAWSRQGNQPQHF. The whole variable domain, remainder taken from reference TRBV30 and TRBJ1-5, is SQTIHQWPATLVQPVGSPLSLECTVEGTSNPNLYWYRQAAGRGLQLLFYSVGIGQISSEVPQNLSASRPQDRQFILSSKKLLLSDSGFYLCAWSRQGNQPQHFGDGTRLSIL.